These T cell receptor beta chains were read from a single sample in a study of T cell repertoires in aging, cancer and after chemotherapy. TCRdb processed the multiplex PCR reads anew with MiXCR; each CDR3 protein has one entry. Of 400 to 500 distinct CDR3 sequences in the sample, over 20% were seen once. Sequences were obtained from blood. The receptors were gathered from a human donor with a solid tumor. Each CDR3 is given with its conserved first and last residue. Each record gives: J gene, CDR3 length, clone size, D gene, V gene, CDR3 DNA, CDR3 protein. D genes are given only for firm matches. Where a row states a size, it is once, few, many or the class of an expanded clone; other rows omit it.

j_call: TRBJ2-7; cdr3_length: 14; clone_size: NA; d_call: NA; v_call: TRBV20-1; cdr3_nt: TGCAGTGCCCTATACGACAAGATCCCTTACGAGCAGTACTTC; cdr3_aa: CSALYDKIPYEQYF
j_call: TRBJ2-2; cdr3_length: 15; clone_size: large; d_call: NA; v_call: TRBV15; cdr3_nt: TGTGCCACCAGCAGTCCCCCTTCTGGGGACGGGGAGCTGTTTTTT; cdr3_aa: CATSSPPSGDGELFF
j_call: TRBJ1-5; cdr3_length: 16; clone_size: large; d_call: NA; v_call: TRBV7-2; cdr3_nt: TGTGCCAGCAGCGGCGATGCGACAGTTAGCAATCAGCCCCAGCATTTT; cdr3_aa: CASSGDATVSNQPQHF
j_call: TRBJ2-1; cdr3_length: 17; clone_size: NA; d_call: NA; v_call: TRBV6-1; cdr3_nt: TGTGCCAGCAGTGAATCTTTTGGACGAGGCTCCTACAATGAGCAGTTCTTC; cdr3_aa: CASSESFGRGSYNEQFF
j_call: TRBJ2-7; cdr3_length: 16; clone_size: NA; d_call: TRBD1; v_call: TRBV5-6; cdr3_nt: TGCGCCAGCAGCTTATACACGGGACAGGACTCCTACGAGCAGTACTTC; cdr3_aa: CASSLYTGQDSYEQYF
j_call: TRBJ2-7; cdr3_length: 14; clone_size: NA; d_call: NA; v_call: TRBV18; cdr3_nt: TGTGCCAGCTCACCCTTCCCGACAGCCGACGAGCAGTACTTC; cdr3_aa: CASSPFPTADEQYF
j_call: TRBJ2-3; cdr3_length: 18; clone_size: NA; d_call: TRBD2; v_call: TRBV20-1; cdr3_nt: TGCAGTGCTAGACCCTCGATCCTAGCGGGAGGGCCCACAGATACGCAGTATTTT; cdr3_aa: CSARPSILAGGPTDTQYF
j_call: TRBJ1-4; cdr3_length: 17; clone_size: large; d_call: NA; v_call: TRBV15; cdr3_nt: TGTGCCACCAGAGAGAAGCTGAGGGCCGCAACTAATGAAAAACTGTTTTTT; cdr3_aa: CATREKLRAATNEKLFF
j_call: TRBJ2-7; cdr3_length: 15; clone_size: NA; d_call: TRBD1; v_call: TRBV18; cdr3_nt: TGTGCCAGCTCACCACGGGACAGGGTTACGGGGGAGCAGTACTTC; cdr3_aa: CASSPRDRVTGEQYF
j_call: TRBJ2-7; cdr3_length: 11; clone_size: hyperexpanded; d_call: NA; v_call: TRBV29-1; cdr3_nt: TGCAGCGTTGAACTGTCCTACGAGCAGTACTTC; cdr3_aa: CSVELSYEQYF
j_call: TRBJ2-7; cdr3_length: 17; clone_size: few; d_call: NA; v_call: TRBV7-2; cdr3_nt: TGTGCCAGCAGTAAAAGACGGACCAGCCGAAGCTCCTACGAGCAGTACTTC; cdr3_aa: CASSKRRTSRSSYEQYF
j_call: TRBJ2-2; cdr3_length: 13; clone_size: NA; d_call: NA; v_call: TRBV24-1; cdr3_nt: TGTGCCACCAAAGTAGCGGACACCGGGGAGCTGTTTTTT; cdr3_aa: CATKVADTGELFF
j_call: TRBJ2-5; cdr3_length: 16; clone_size: few; d_call: TRBD2; v_call: TRBV5-4; cdr3_nt: TGTGCCAGCAGCTTCACTAGCGGAGAACACCAAGAGACCCAGTACTTC; cdr3_aa: CASSFTSGEHQETQYF
j_call: TRBJ2-3; cdr3_length: 12; clone_size: large; d_call: NA; v_call: TRBV19; cdr3_nt: TGTGCCACCGGGCCCTTAGGGGATACGCAGTATTTT; cdr3_aa: CATGPLGDTQYF
j_call: TRBJ1-1; cdr3_length: 13; clone_size: large; d_call: NA; v_call: TRBV6-2/TRBV6-3; cdr3_nt: TGTGCCAGCAGTTACTCCGGTAGTCCTGAAGCTTTCTTT; cdr3_aa: CASSYSGSPEAFF
j_call: TRBJ1-6; cdr3_length: 15; clone_size: NA; d_call: TRBD1; v_call: TRBV19; cdr3_nt: TGTGCCAGTAAACGACAGGGCAAACTCTCTTCACCCCCCCACTTT; cdr3_aa: CASKRQGKLSSPPHF
j_call: TRBJ2-3; cdr3_length: 17; clone_size: large; d_call: TRBD1; v_call: TRBV24-1; cdr3_nt: TGTGCCACCAGTGAGTTCGGACAGGGTCGGGACACAGATACGCAGTATTTT; cdr3_aa: CATSEFGQGRDTDTQYF
j_call: TRBJ1-1; cdr3_length: 15; clone_size: NA; d_call: NA; v_call: TRBV6-2/TRBV6-3; cdr3_nt: TGTGCCAGCAGTTATAATCCCCCGGTTTCCGCTGAAGCTTTCTTT; cdr3_aa: CASSYNPPVSAEAFF
j_call: TRBJ2-1; cdr3_length: 13; clone_size: few; d_call: NA; v_call: TRBV7-2; cdr3_nt: TGTGCCAGCAGCCGGGGGCGATACAATGAGCAGTTCTTC; cdr3_aa: CASSRGRYNEQFF
j_call: TRBJ2-2; cdr3_length: 14; clone_size: large; d_call: NA; v_call: TRBV5-6; cdr3_nt: TGTGCCAGCAGCGAAGGGGCTGGTTTTAGGGAGCTGTTTTTT; cdr3_aa: CASSEGAGFRELFF
j_call: TRBJ2-1; cdr3_length: 15; clone_size: NA; d_call: TRBD1; v_call: TRBV4-2; cdr3_nt: TGTGCCAGCAGCCCCGGGACAGAAAAGCGAGGTGAGCAGTTCTTC; cdr3_aa: CASSPGTEKRGEQFF
j_call: TRBJ1-4; cdr3_length: 16; clone_size: NA; d_call: NA; v_call: TRBV15; cdr3_nt: TGTGCCACCAGCAGCCCCCGTCCGGGATTCGAGGAAAAACTGTTTTTT; cdr3_aa: CATSSPRPGFEEKLFF
j_call: TRBJ1-5; cdr3_length: 13; clone_size: large; d_call: NA; v_call: TRBV6-2/TRBV6-3; cdr3_nt: TGTGCCATCCAGTTGGAGCGCAATCAGCCCCAGCATTTT; cdr3_aa: CAIQLERNQPQHF
j_call: TRBJ2-7; cdr3_length: 14; clone_size: few; d_call: NA; v_call: TRBV20-1; cdr3_nt: TGCAGTGCTAGCGAAGGCACCTACTCCTACGAGCAGTACTTC; cdr3_aa: CSASEGTYSYEQYF
j_call: TRBJ1-1; cdr3_length: 13; clone_size: few; d_call: NA; v_call: TRBV19; cdr3_nt: TGTGCCAGTAGTATACTGGCCTACACTGAAGCTTTCTTT; cdr3_aa: CASSILAYTEAFF
j_call: TRBJ2-2; cdr3_length: 11; clone_size: large; d_call: NA; v_call: TRBV6-5; cdr3_nt: TGTGCCAGCTCGGGCAGGGAGGAGCTGTTTTTT; cdr3_aa: CASSGREELFF
j_call: TRBJ2-3; cdr3_length: 19; clone_size: NA; d_call: TRBD2; v_call: TRBV20-1; cdr3_nt: TGCAGTGCTAGAGTCGGGTTAGCGGGAGGGCCCCTCAGCACAGATACGCAGTATTTT; cdr3_aa: CSARVGLAGGPLSTDTQYF
j_call: TRBJ1-4; cdr3_length: 17; clone_size: NA; d_call: NA; v_call: TRBV11-2; cdr3_nt: TGTGCCAGCAGCACCCGGAGGGGGAGGGGCGGGGATGAAAAACTGTTTTTT; cdr3_aa: CASSTRRGRGGDEKLFF
j_call: TRBJ2-1; cdr3_length: 16; clone_size: NA; d_call: TRBD1; v_call: TRBV18; cdr3_nt: TGTGCCAGCTCACCCGCCGGACAGGGGGTCGCCAATGAGCAGTTCTTC; cdr3_aa: CASSPAGQGVANEQFF
j_call: TRBJ2-7; cdr3_length: 16; clone_size: few; d_call: TRBD1; v_call: TRBV4-3; cdr3_nt: TGCGCCAGCAGCCAAGAGTTTCAGGACAGGGGTTACGAGCAGTACTTC; cdr3_aa: CASSQEFQDRGYEQYF
j_call: TRBJ1-1; cdr3_length: 14; clone_size: few; d_call: TRBD1; v_call: TRBV5-3; cdr3_nt: TGTGCCAGAAGCTTGCGGGACAGGGGCACTGAAGCTTTCTTT; cdr3_aa: CARSLRDRGTEAFF
j_call: TRBJ1-2; cdr3_length: 14; clone_size: NA; d_call: NA; v_call: TRBV5-1; cdr3_nt: TGCGCCAGCAGCTCCCTTACTTCTAACTATGGCTACACCTTC; cdr3_aa: CASSSLTSNYGYTF
j_call: TRBJ2-2; cdr3_length: 16; clone_size: NA; d_call: TRBD1; v_call: TRBV7-4; cdr3_nt: TGTGCCAGCAGCCTTCAGGGACAGCTCAACACCGGGGAGCTGTTTTTT; cdr3_aa: CASSLQGQLNTGELFF
j_call: TRBJ2-2; cdr3_length: 14; clone_size: large; d_call: NA; v_call: TRBV6-5; cdr3_nt: TGTGCCAGCGTAAAAGAAAGGAACACCGGGGAGCTGTTTTTT; cdr3_aa: CASVKERNTGELFF
j_call: TRBJ2-2; cdr3_length: 15; clone_size: few; d_call: NA; v_call: TRBV7-2; cdr3_nt: TGTGCCAGCAGCTTACTGACAGGGAACACCGGGGAGCTGTTTTTT; cdr3_aa: CASSLLTGNTGELFF
j_call: TRBJ1-1; cdr3_length: 12; clone_size: few; d_call: NA; v_call: TRBV19; cdr3_nt: TGTGCCAGTAAGGACAGATTCACTGAAGCTTTCTTT; cdr3_aa: CASKDRFTEAFF
j_call: TRBJ1-2; cdr3_length: 13; clone_size: large; d_call: NA; v_call: TRBV7-6; cdr3_nt: TGTGCCAGCAGCGATTCAGGGGATCCTGGCTACACCTTC; cdr3_aa: CASSDSGDPGYTF
j_call: TRBJ2-5; cdr3_length: 13; clone_size: NA; d_call: NA; v_call: TRBV20-1; cdr3_nt: TGCAGTGCTAGAGAGCAGGGTGCGGGGACCCAGTACTTC; cdr3_aa: CSAREQGAGTQYF
j_call: TRBJ2-1; cdr3_length: 16; clone_size: large; d_call: TRBD2; v_call: TRBV11-1; cdr3_nt: TGTGCCAGCAGCCCCACCCTGGAGCGGGGGTACAATGAGCAGTTCTTC; cdr3_aa: CASSPTLERGYNEQFF
j_call: TRBJ2-7; cdr3_length: 15; clone_size: large; d_call: TRBD2; v_call: TRBV6-6; cdr3_nt: TGTGCCAGCAGGCCCCCCGGGACTAGCTACCACGAGCAGTACTTC; cdr3_aa: CASRPPGTSYHEQYF